Listed below are T cell receptor beta chains from one sample, sequenced in a study of persistence of HIV-infected CD4 T cells. The table came from immunoSEQ multiplex PCR; TCRdb's copy has only in-frame clones and leaves some out. The sample contains 35,000 to 40,000 clones, roughly 87% of which appear only once. Their antigens are not known. The sequenced sample was CD4+ T cells sorted from PBMCs after roughly 17-hour stimulation, obtained from a patient who received antiretroviral therapy. Every receptor here comes from an adult man with HIV who was CMV-seropositive. The CDR3 runs from the conserved cysteine through the conserved F or W. The order of the fields is V gene, J gene, clone size, D gene, CDR3 protein, CDR3 DNA. A D gene is named only where the DNA matches it firmly. Clone size, where shown, is once, few, many, or a class for clones that have expanded.

TRBV19	TRBJ1-2	NA	NA	CASSMEQYGYTF	TGTGCCAGTAGTATGGAACAGTATGGCTACACCTTC
TRBV6-5	TRBJ1-3	NA	NA	CASSLDRFGNTIYF	TGTGCCAGCAGTTTGGACAGATTTGGAAACACCATATATTTT
TRBV5-1	TRBJ2-1	NA	NA	CASSLRLGGLSSYNEQFF	TGCGCCAGCAGCCTCCGACTAGGGGGCTTGAGCTCCTACAATGAGCAGTTCTTC
TRBV28	TRBJ2-3	NA	NA	CASSSPSAGAGDTQYF	TGTGCCAGCAGTTCCCCGTCGGCGGGGGCGGGAGATACGCAGTATTTT
TRBV6-1	TRBJ2-7	few	TRBD1	CASSPGTGSYEQYF	TGTGCCAGCAGTCCCGGGACAGGGTCGTACGAGCAGTACTTC
TRBV4-2	TRBJ2-5	NA	NA	CASSQDRMQTGQETQYF	TGTGCCAGCAGCCAAGACAGGATGCAAACAGGCCAAGAGACCCAGTACTTC
TRBV28	TRBJ1-2	once	TRBD1	CASSPTGQGGGYTF	TGTGCCAGCAGTCCAACCGGACAGGGAGGTGGCTACACCTTC
TRBV6-5	TRBJ1-1	few	NA	CASCWADMNTEAFF	TGTGCCAGTTGTTGGGCCGACATGAACACTGAAGCTTTCTTT
TRBV6-5	TRBJ2-1	NA	NA	CASSYLSGEQFF	TGTGCCAGCAGTTACCTGTCGGGTGAGCAGTTCTTC
TRBV30	TRBJ1-2	NA	NA	CAWNSGFLYGYTF	TGTGCCTGGAATTCGGGTTTTCTGTATGGCTACACCTTC
TRBV5-1	TRBJ1-2	once	TRBD1	CASSPAPRDRGAYGYTF	TGCGCCAGCAGCCCCGCGCCTCGGGACAGGGGGGCCTATGGCTACACCTTC
TRBV30	TRBJ2-7	NA	TRBD2	CAWSQGSGGARVF	TGTGCCTGGAGCCAGGGCTCCGGGGGGGCGCGGGTTTTC
TRBV27	TRBJ2-5	NA	TRBD1	CASSLQGAGETQYF	TGTGCCAGCAGTTTACAGGGGGCGGGGGAGACCCAGTACTTC